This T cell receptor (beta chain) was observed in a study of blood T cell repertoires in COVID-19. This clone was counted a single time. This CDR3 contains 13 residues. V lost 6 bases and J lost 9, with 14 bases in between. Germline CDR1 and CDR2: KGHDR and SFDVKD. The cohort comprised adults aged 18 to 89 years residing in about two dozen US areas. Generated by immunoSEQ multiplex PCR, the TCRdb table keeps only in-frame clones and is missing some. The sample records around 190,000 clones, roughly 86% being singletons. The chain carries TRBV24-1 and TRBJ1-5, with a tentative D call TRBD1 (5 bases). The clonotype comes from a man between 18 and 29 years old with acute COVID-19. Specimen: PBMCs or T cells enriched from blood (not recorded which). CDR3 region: CATSFPGSTPQHF. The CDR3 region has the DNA TGTGCCACCAGTTTCCCAGGGTCTACGCCCCAGCATTTT.